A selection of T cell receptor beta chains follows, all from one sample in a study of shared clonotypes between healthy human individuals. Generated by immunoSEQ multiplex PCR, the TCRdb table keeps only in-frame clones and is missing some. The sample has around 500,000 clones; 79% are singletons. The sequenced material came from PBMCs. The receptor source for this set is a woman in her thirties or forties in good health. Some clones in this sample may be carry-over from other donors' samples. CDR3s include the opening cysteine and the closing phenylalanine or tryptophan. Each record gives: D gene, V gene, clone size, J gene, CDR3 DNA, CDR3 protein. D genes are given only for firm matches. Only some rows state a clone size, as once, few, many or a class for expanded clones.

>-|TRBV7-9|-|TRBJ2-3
TGTGCCAGCAGCTTAGACACAGATACGCAGTATTTT
CASSLDTDTQYF
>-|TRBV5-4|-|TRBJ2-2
TGTTCCTACGTGGAGAGGGGGACCGGGGAGCTGTTTTTT
CSYVERGTGELFF
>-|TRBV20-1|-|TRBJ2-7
TGCAGTGCTAGTCCCTACGAGCAGTACTTC
CSASPYEQYF
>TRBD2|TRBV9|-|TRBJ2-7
TGTGCCAGCAGCGTAAGGGCGGGAGGGCCAGGCGAGCAGTACTTC
CASSVRAGGPGEQYF
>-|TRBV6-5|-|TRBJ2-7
TGTGCCAGCAAAAAAGCCTACGAGCAGTACTTC
CASKKAYEQYF
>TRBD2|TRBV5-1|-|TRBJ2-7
TGCGCCAGCAGCGGCGGGAGCGGGCCCTACGAGCAGTACTTC
CASSGGSGPYEQYF
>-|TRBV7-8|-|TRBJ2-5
TGTGCCAGCAGCTTAGGGGGCTTAGCGTTAAGGGGGACCCAGTACTTC
CASSLGGLALRGTQYF
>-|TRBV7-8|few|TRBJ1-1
TGTGCCAGCAGCTTAGTAGGAGTGAACACTGAAGCTTTCTTT
CASSLVGVNTEAFF
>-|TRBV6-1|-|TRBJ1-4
TGTGCCAGCAGTGGACAGGTGATGCCCCCAACTAATGAAAAACTGTTTTTT
CASSGQVMPPTNEKLFF
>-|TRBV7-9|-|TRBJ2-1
TGTGCCAGCAGCTTAGTTATAACTGCTGAGCAGTTCTTC
CASSLVITAEQFF
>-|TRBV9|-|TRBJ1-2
TGTGCCAGCAGCGGCCGAGGGGCAGGGGTAGGCTATGGCTACACCTTC
CASSGRGAGVGYGYTF
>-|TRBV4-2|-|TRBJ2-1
TGTGCCAGCAGCCGTATCGGGACTCCGTTGGGGGGAGAGCAGTTCTTC
CASSRIGTPLGGEQFF
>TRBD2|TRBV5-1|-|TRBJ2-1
TGCGCCAGCAGCTCGTCGGGCGGGAGAGCAGTTGAGCAGTTCTTC
CASSSSGGRAVEQFF
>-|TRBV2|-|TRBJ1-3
TGTGCCCCCCGGGGGACGGATGGAAACACCATATATTTT
CAPRGTDGNTIYF
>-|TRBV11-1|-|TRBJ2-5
TGTGCCAGCAGCTTCGGGTACCAAGAGACCCAGTACTTC
CASSFGYQETQYF
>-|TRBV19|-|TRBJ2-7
TGTGCCAGTTCCTCAACCACAGGACGGGGGAAGCAGTACTTC
CASSSTTGRGKQYF
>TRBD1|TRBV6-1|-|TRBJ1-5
TGTGCCAGCGGGAGGACAGGGCAGAGAAATCAGCCCCAGCATTTT
CASGRTGQRNQPQHF
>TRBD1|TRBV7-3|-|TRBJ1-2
TGTGCCAGCAGCTTAGGACAGGGGGGGCCAGACTATGGCTACACCTTC
CASSLGQGGPDYGYTF
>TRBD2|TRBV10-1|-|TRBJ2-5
TGCGCCAGCAGTGAGTCCGTGGGACTAGCGGGAGTGGAGACCCAGTACTTC
CASSESVGLAGVETQYF
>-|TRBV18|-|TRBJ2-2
TGTGCCAGCTCACCCTCCGGGATCGAGTCTGGGGAGCTGTTTTTT
CASSPSGIESGELFF
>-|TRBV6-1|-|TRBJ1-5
TGTGCCAGCAGTGAAGGGATAAGTCGTCAGCCCCAGCATTTT
CASSEGISRQPQHF
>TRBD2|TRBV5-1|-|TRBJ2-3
TGCGCCAGCAGCGACCCTAGCGGGAGCACAGATACGCAGTATTTT
CASSDPSGSTDTQYF
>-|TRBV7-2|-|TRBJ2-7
TGTGCCAGCAGCTTAGTGGCGGGACAGACCTACGAGCAGTACTTC
CASSLVAGQTYEQYF
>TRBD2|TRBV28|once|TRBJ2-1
TGTGCCAGCAGTCACGGGACTAGCAGGGGGGATGAGCAGTTCTTC
CASSHGTSRGDEQFF
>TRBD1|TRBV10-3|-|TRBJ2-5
TGTGCCATGGCCCGAGGGACAGGTCTCCAAGAGACCCAGTACTTC
CAMARGTGLQETQYF
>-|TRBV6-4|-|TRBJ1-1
TGTGCCAGCAGTCCAGACGGCGTGGGTGAAGCTTTCTTT
CASSPDGVGEAFF
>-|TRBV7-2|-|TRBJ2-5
TGTGCCAGCAGTCAATCCAGGGCGCAAGAGACCCAGTACTTC
CASSQSRAQETQYF
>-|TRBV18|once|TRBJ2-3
TGTGCCAGCTCACCATTTACTGCGACAGATACGCAGTATTTT
CASSPFTATDTQYF
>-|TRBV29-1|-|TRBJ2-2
TGCAGCGTTGGCTCGGCCGGGGAGCTGTTTTTT
CSVGSAGELFF
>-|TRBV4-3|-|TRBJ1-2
TGCGCCAGCAGCCAACACGGGACCCACGGGCTATCGGGTGGCTACACCTTC
CASSQHGTHGLSGGYTF
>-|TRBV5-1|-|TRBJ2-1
TGCGCCAGCAGCTTGGCAGCGGGCTCCTACAATGAGCAGTTCTTC
CASSLAAGSYNEQFF
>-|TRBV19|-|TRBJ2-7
TGTGCCAGTAGTCCCTCAGCGGCGGGGTACGAGCAGTACTTC
CASSPSAAGYEQYF
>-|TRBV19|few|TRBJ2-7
TGTGCCAGTAGTAAGGCCAGAGAGGAATCCTACGAGCAGTACTTC
CASSKAREESYEQYF
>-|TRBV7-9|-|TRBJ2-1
TGTGCCAGCAGCTCCCCTCGCGGCGGGCCCGACAATGAGCAGTTCTTC
CASSSPRGGPDNEQFF
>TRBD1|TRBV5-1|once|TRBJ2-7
TGCGCCAGCAGCTTGGGGACAGGGGTCTACGAGCAGTACTTC
CASSLGTGVYEQYF
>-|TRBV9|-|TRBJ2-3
TGTGCCAGCAGCGAGGGGGGAGATACGCAGTATTTT
CASSEGGDTQYF
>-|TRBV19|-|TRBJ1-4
TGTGCCAGTAGTATAGATCATAGCGAAAAACTGTTTTTT
CASSIDHSEKLFF
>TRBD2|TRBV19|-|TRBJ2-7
TGTGCCAGTAGACTAGCGGGAGCCTACGAGCAGTACTTC
CASRLAGAYEQYF
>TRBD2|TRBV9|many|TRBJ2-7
TGTGCCAGCAGCCCTACTAGCGGGGTGAACTACGAGCAGTACTTC
CASSPTSGVNYEQYF
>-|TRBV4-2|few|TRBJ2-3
TGTGCCAGCAGCCCTGAGGGGCGGGACCGCACAGATACGCAGTATTTT
CASSPEGRDRTDTQYF
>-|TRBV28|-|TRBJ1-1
TGTGCCAGCAGTTTAGACAGCAACACTGAAGCTTTCTTT
CASSLDSNTEAFF
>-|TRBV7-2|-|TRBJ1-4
TGTGCCAGCAGCTTAGTAATTAATGAAAAACTGTTTTTT
CASSLVINEKLFF
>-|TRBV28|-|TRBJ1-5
TGTGCCAGCAGTTTAGCAGTTATCGGTACCCAGCATTTT
CASSLAVIGTQHF
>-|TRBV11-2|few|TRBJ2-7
TGTGCCAGCAGCTTAGGGGTGCAAGAGCAGTACTTC
CASSLGVQEQYF
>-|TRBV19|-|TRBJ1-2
TGTGCCAGTAGTCCAGGGAGAGGCTACACCTTC
CASSPGRGYTF
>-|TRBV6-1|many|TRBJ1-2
TGTGCCAGCAGTTGGTCCGGGACGGCAGAATATGGCTACACCTTC
CASSWSGTAEYGYTF
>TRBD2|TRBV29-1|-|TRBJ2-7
TGCAGCGTTGAGGGTCTAGCGGGAGACTACGAGCAGTACTTC
CSVEGLAGDYEQYF
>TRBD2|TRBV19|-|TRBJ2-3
TGTGCCAGTAATCCGGGACTAGCGGGTGCAAATACGCAGTATTTT
CASNPGLAGANTQYF
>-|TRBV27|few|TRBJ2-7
TGTGCCAGCAGCACCCGCGGGACGCAGCTCTCCTACGAGCAGTACTTC
CASSTRGTQLSYEQYF
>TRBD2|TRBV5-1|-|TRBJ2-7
TGCGCCAGCCTTCCCGGCCCGGGACTAGCGACCTACGAGCAGTACTTC
CASLPGPGLATYEQYF
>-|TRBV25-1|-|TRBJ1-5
TGTGCCAGCAGTGAATGTCGCAGGGTCCATCAGCCCCAGCATTTT
CASSECRRVHQPQHF